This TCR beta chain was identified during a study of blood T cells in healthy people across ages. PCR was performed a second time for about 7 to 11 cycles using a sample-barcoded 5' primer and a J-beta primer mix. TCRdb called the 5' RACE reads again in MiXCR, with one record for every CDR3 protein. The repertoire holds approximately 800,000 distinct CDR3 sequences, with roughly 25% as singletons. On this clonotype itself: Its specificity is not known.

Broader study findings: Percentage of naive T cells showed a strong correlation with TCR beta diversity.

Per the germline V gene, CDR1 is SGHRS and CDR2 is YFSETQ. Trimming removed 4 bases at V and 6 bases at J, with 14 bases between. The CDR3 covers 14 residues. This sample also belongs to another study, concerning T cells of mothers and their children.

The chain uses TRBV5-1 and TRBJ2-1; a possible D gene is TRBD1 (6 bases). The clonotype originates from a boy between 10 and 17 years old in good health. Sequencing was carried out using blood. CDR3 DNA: TGCGCCAGCAGCGTCGGACAGTCCCTCAATGAGCAGTTCTTC. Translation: CASSVGQSLNEQFF.